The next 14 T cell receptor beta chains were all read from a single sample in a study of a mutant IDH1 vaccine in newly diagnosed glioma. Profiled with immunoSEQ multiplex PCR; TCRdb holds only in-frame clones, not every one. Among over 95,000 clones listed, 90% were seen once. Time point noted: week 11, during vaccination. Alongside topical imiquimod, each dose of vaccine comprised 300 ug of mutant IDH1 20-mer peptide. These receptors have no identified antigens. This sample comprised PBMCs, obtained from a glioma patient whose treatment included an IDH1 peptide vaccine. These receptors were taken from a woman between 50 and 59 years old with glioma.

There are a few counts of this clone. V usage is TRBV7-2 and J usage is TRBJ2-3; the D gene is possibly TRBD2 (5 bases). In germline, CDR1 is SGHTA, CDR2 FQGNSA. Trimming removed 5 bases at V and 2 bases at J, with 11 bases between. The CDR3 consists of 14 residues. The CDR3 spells CASSPGKTTDTQYF. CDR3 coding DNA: TGTGCCAGCAGCCCCGGGAAGACCACAGATACGCAGTATTTT. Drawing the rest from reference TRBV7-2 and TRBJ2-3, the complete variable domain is GAGVSQSPSNKVTEKGKDVELRCDPISGHTALYWYRQSLGQGLEFLIYFQGNSAPDKSGLPSDRFSAERTGGSVSTLTIQRTQQEDSAVYLCASSPGKTTDTQYFGPGTRLTVL.

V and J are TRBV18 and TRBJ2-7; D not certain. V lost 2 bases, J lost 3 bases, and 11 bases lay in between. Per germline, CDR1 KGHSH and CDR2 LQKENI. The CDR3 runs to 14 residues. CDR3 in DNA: TGTGCCAGCTCACCAGGGCGTCAGCTCTACGAGCAGTACTTC. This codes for CASSPGRQLYEQYF.

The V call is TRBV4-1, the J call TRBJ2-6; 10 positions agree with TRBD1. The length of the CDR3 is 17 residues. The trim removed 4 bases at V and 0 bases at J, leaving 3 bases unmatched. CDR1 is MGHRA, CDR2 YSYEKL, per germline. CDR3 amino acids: CASSRQGAISGANVLTF. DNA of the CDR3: TGCGCCAGCAGCCGACAGGGGGCGATCTCTGGGGCCAACGTCCTGACTTTC.

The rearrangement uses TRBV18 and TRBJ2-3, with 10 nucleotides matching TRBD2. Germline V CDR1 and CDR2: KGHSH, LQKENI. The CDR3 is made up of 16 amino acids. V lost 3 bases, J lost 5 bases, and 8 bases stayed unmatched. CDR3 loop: CASSPSPSGSVDTQYF. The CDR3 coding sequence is TGTGCCAGCTCACCCAGCCCTAGCGGGAGCGTAGATACGCAGTATTTT.

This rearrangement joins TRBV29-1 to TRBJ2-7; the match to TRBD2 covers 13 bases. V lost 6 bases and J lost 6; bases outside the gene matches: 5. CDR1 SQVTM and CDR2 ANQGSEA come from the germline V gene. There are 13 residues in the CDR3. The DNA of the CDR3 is TGCAGCGTACTAGCGGGAGGGCCGGGCGAGCAGTACTTC. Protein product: CSVLAGGPGEQYF.

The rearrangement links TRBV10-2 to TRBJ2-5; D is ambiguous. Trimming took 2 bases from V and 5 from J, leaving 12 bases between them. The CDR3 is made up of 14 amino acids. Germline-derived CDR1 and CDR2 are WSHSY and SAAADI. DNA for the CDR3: TGCGCCAGCAGTGAGCAAGGGATTGGGGAGACCCAGTACTTC. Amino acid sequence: CASSEQGIGETQYF.

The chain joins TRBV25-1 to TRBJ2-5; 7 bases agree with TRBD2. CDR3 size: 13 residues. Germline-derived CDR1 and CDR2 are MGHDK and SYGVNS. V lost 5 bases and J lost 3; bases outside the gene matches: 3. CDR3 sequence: CASSMAGEETQYF. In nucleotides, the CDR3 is TGTGCCAGCAGTATGGCGGGAGAAGAGACCCAGTACTTC.

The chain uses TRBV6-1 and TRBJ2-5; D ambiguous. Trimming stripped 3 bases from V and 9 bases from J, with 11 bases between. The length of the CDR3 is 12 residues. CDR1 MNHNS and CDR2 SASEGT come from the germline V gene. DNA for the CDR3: TGTGCCAGCAGTGACTGGGTTGCGGCCCAGTACTTC. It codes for CASSDWVAAQYF.

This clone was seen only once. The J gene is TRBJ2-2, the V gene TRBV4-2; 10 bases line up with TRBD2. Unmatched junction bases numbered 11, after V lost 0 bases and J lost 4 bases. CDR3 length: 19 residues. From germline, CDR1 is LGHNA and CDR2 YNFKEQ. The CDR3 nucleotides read TGTGCCAGCAGCCAAGATCCCCAAGAACTAGCGGGGATCACCGGGGAGCTGTTTTTT. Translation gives CASSQDPQELAGITGELFF.

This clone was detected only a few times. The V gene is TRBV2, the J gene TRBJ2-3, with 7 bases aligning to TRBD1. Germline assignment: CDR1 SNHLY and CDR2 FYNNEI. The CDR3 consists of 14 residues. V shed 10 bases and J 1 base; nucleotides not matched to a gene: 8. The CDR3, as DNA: TGTGCCACCGTCCGGGACAGCCGCACAGATACGCAGTATTTT. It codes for CATVRDSRTDTQYF.

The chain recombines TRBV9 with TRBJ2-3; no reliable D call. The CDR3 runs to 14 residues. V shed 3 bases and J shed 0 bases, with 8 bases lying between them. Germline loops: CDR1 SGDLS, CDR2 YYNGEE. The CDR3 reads CASSAWVSTDTQYF. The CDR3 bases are TGTGCCAGCAGCGCTTGGGTTAGCACAGATACGCAGTATTTT.

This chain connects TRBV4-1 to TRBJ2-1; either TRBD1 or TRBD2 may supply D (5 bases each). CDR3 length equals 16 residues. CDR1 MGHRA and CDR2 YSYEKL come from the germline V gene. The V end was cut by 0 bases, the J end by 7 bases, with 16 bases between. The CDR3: CASSQEKGSRVNEQFF. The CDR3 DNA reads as TGCGCCAGCAGCCAAGAGAAGGGGAGTCGGGTAAATGAGCAGTTCTTC.

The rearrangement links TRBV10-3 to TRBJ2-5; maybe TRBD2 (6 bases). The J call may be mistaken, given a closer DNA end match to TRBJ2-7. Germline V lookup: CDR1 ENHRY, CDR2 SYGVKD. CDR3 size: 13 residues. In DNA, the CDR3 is TGTGCCATCAGTGAGTCTGGAGGGTACGAGCAGTACTTC. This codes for CAISESGGYEQYF.

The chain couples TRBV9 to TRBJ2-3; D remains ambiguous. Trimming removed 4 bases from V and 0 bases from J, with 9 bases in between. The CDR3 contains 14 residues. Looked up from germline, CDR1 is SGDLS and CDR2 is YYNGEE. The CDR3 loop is CASSSSYSTDTQYF. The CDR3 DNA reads TGTGCCAGCAGCTCGAGCTATAGCACAGATACGCAGTATTTT. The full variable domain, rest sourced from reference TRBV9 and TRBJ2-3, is DSGVTQTPKHLITATGQRVTLRCSPRSGDLSVYWYQQSLDQGLQFLIQYYNGEERAKGNILERFSAQQFPDLHSELNLSSLELGDSALYFCASSSSYSTDTQYFGPGTRLTVL.